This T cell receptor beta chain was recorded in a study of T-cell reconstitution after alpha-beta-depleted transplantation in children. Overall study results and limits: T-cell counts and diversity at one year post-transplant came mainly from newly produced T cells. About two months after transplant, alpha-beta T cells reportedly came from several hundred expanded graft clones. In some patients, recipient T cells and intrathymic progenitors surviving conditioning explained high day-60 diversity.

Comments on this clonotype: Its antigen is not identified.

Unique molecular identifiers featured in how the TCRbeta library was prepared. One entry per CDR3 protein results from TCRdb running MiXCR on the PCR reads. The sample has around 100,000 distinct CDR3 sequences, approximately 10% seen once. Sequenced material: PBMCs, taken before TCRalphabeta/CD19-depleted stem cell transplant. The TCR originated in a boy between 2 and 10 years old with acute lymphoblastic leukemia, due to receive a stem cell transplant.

CDR3 nucleotide sequence: TGCGCCAGCAGCGGGACAGCGGGGAACGAGCAGTACTTC. It encodes CASSGTAGNEQYF. This rearrangement joins TRBV5-1 to TRBJ2-7, with D perhaps assigned TRBD1 or TRBD2 (7 bases each). CDR3 length: 13 residues. V was clipped by 4 bases and J by 5 bases, with 13 bases between them. Per germline, CDR1 SGHRS and CDR2 YFSETQ.